This TCR beta chain came from a study of T cell changes during pregnancy in multiple sclerosis. Here immunoSEQ multiplex PCR was the method, and the copy in TCRdb shows in-frame clones only, minus some. The repertoire has just under 50,000 clones, 91% of them found once; the top ten carry 9.5% to 13%. V was clipped by 4 bases and J by 2 bases, with 4 bases between them. This CDR3 is built from 12 residues. Per germline, CDR1 SNHLY and CDR2 FYNNEI. The rearrangement links TRBV2 to TRBJ2-3; D gene ambiguous. The sequencing here drew on CD8+ T cells from peripheral blood mononuclear cells, taken after pregnancy. The sequence derives from a female donor with multiple sclerosis, enrolled in a pregnancy study. This chain's CDR3 is CASSGITDTQYF. The CDR3 nucleotides read TGTGCCAGCAGTGGTATCACAGATACGCAGTATTTT. Drawing the rest from reference TRBV2 and TRBJ2-3, the complete variable domain is EPEVTQTPSHQVTQMGQEVILRCVPISNHLYFYWYRQILGQKVEFLVSFYNNEISEKSEIFDDQFSVERPDGSNFTLKIRSTKLEDSAMYFCASSGITDTQYFGPGTRLTVL.